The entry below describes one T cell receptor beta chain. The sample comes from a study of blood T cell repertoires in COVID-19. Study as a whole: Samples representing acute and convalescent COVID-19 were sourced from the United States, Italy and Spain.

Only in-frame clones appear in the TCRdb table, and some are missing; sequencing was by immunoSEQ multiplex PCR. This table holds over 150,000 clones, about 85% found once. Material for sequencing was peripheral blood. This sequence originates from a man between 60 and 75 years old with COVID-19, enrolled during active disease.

CDR3 bases: TGTGCCAGCAGCTCCCTCCCACAGGGTACCGAGAGCGAGCAGTACTTC. It translates to CASSSLPQGTESEQYF. The chain has TRBV7-2 and TRBJ2-7; tentative D call: TRBD1 (6 bases). V was cut by 4 bases and J by 6 bases, with 22 bases left in between. The germline gives CDR1 SGHTA, CDR2 FQGNSA. The CDR3 is 16 amino acids.